This T cell receptor beta chain was obtained from a study of Ad26.COV2.S vaccination and SARS-CoV-2 variants. There are 15 residues in the CDR3. J was trimmed by 1 base and V by 5 bases; bases with no gene match: 6. Germline CDR1 reads SGHVS; CDR2 reads FQNEAQ. Assay used: immunoSEQ multiplex PCR; TCRdb lists only in-frame clones, some missing. The table has over 400,000 clones, 92% seen once. Treatment reported: roughly 19 received Ad26.COV2.S at low or high dose, single or two shots; several received placebo; per-sample allocation not given. Sampling was performed 63 days after the first vaccine or placebo injection.

The chain links TRBV7-8 to TRBJ2-3; 7 bases line up with TRBD2. The sample was peripheral blood, taken in a trial of Ad26.COV2.S vaccine versus placebo. The TCR sequence derives from a person aged 18 to 59 who received the Ad26.COV2.S COVID-19 vaccine or a placebo. CDR3 DNA sequence: TGTGCCAGCAGCCTACTCCGGGGGGGCACAGATACGCAGTATTTT. This encodes CASSLLRGGTDTQYF.